Detailed here is one TCR beta chain. Sequencing used immunoSEQ multiplex PCR; TCRdb keeps in-frame clones, though not all of them. The table records around 60,000 clones, 70% to 80% of them present only once. Thawed unstimulated PBMCs were FACS-sorted by CD3, CD4 and CD8 into two populations. This CDR3 region has 15 residues. Per the germline V gene, CDR1 is LNHDA and CDR2 is SQIVND (reference sequence). V lost 3 bases to trimming and J lost 6 bases, with 15 bases between them. These data originate in a study of T cell clones after liver transplantation. The chain recombines TRBV19 with TRBJ1-5; maybe TRBD1 (6 bases). The receptor's source is a human donor who received a liver transplant. The sample here was CD4+ T cells from blood, taken before liver transplant. The CDR3 bases are TGTGCCAGTAGTATTGTGGGGGCTAGGGGTCAGCCCCAGCATTTT. As protein: CASSIVGARGQPQHF.